This T cell receptor (beta chain) originates from a study of beta chain features in type 1 diabetes. Study observations and caveats: All four CD4+ subsets from Type 1 diabetes patients carried moderately but significantly shorter TCRB CDR3s. Since sequencing was performed on cDNA, cells with high TCR expression could be over-represented.

Sequencing targeted expressed TCRB transcripts, as all isolated RNA had been reverse transcribed. Sequenced by immunoSEQ multiplex PCR; TCRdb stores in-frame clones only, minus some. The profile shows 350,000 to 400,000 clones, roughly 12% of them singletons. Germline trimming cut 5 bases from V and 6 bases from J; bases unmatched to any gene: 7. Per germline, CDR1 SGHAT and CDR2 FQNNGV. The CDR3 spans 16 residues. A heparinised blood draw that averaged roughly 120 mL was obtained once from each donor. Comment on this clone: Its specificity is not known.

V and J are TRBV11-2 and TRBJ2-3; 14 positions agree with TRBD2. Sequenced material: naive CD4+ T cells from blood. This receptor was identified in a woman between 18 and 29 years old with type 1 diabetes. The CDR3 nucleotides are TGTGCCAGCAGCGGCCGGACTAGCGGGGGGAAGGATACGCAGTATTTT. It translates to CASSGRTSGGKDTQYF.